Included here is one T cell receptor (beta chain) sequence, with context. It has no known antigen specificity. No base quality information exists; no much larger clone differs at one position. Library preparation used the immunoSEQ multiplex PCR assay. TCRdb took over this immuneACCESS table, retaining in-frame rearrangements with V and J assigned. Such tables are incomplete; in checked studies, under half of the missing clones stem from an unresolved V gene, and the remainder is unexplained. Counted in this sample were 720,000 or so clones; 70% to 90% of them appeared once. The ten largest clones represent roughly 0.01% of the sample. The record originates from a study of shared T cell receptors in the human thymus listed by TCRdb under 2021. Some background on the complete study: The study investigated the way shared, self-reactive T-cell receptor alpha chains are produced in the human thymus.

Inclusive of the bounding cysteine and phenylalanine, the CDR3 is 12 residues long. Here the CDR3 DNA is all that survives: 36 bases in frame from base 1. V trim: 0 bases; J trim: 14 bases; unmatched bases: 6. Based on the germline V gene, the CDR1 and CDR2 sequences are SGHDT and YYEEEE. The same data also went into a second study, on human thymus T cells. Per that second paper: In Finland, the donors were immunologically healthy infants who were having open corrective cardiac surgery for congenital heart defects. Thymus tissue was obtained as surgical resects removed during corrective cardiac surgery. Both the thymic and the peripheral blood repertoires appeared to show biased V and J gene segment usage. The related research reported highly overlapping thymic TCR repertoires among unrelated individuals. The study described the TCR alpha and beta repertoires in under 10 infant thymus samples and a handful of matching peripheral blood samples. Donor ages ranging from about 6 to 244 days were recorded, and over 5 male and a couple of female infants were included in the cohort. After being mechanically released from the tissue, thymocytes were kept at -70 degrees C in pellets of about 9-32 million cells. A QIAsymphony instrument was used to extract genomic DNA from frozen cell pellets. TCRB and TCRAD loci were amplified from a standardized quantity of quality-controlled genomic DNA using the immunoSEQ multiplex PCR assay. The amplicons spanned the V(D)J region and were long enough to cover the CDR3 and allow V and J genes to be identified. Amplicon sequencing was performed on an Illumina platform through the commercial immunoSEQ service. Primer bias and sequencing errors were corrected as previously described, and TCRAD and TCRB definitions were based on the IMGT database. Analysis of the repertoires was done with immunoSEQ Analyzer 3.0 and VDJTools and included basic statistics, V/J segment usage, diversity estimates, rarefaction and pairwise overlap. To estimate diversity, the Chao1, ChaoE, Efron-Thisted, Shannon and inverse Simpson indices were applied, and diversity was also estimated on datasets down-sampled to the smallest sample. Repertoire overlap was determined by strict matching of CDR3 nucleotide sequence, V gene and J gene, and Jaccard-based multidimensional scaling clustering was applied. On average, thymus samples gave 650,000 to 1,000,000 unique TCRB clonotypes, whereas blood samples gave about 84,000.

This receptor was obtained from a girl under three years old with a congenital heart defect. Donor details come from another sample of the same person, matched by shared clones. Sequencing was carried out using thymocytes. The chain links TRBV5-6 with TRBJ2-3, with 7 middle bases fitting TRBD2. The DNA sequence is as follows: TGTGCCAGCAGCTTGGTCGGGGGGTCATGGTATTTT. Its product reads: CASSLVGGSWYF.